What follows is one T cell receptor (beta chain) and its context. The antigen is undetermined. The CDR3 consists of 15 residues. V shed 4 bases and J shed 2 bases, with 14 bases lying between them. Germline lookup yields CDR1 MGHRA and CDR2 YSYEKL. When sampled, the donors appeared nominally healthy, though they likely had unrecorded immune exposures. 60 Vbeta and 13 Jbeta primers were used in PCR. Sequencing was performed with immunoSEQ multiplex PCR; in TCRdb, only in-frame clones are kept and a portion is missing. The sample has over 100,000 clones; 60% to 80% are singletons. The sample originates from a study of cytomegalovirus exposure and HLA in healthy donors. Notes on the study in general: In a later analysis, productive TCRs from donors in an Asian-associated ancestry cluster reportedly carried fewer N-insertions than the cohort mean.

Sample: PBMCs. The source of this sequence is a man aged 50 to 59 in good health and CMV-seropositive. The V and J genes are TRBV4-1 and TRBJ1-2; no firm D call. CDR3 protein: CASSLPGGPNYGYTF. CDR3 DNA: TGCGCCAGCAGCCTCCCAGGCGGGCCGAACTATGGCTACACCTTC.